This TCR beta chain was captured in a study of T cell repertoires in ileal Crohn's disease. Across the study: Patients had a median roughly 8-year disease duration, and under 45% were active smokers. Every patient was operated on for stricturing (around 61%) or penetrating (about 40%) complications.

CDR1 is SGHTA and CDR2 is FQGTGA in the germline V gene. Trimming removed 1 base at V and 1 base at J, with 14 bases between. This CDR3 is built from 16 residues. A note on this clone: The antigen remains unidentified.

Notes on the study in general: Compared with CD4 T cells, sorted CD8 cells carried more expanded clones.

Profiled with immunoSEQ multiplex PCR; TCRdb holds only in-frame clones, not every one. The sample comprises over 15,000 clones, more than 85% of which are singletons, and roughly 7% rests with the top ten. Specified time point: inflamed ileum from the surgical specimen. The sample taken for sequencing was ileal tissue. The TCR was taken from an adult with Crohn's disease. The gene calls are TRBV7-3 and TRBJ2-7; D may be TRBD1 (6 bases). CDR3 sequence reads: CASSLSGGQRSYEQYF. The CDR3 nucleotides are TGTGCCAGCAGCTTAAGCGGAGGACAGAGGTCCTACGAGCAGTACTTC.